A single sample is the source of the 13 T cell receptor beta chains below, sequenced in a study of blood T cells in healthy people across ages. Alongside a J-beta primer mix, a sample-barcoded 5' primer served in a second PCR lasting 7 to 11 cycles. TCRdb re-analysed the 5' RACE reads in MiXCR, keeping a single row per CDR3 protein. The sample holds roughly 410,000 distinct CDR3 sequences, over 45% seen once. Sequencing was performed on blood. The receptors originated from a man in his sixties in good health.

The chain recombines TRBV7-9 with TRBJ1-2; D possibly corresponds to TRBD1 (6 bases). Germline CDR1 reads SEHNR; CDR2 reads FQNEAQ (reference sequence). The V gene lost 2 bases and the J gene lost 8 bases, with 12 bases spanning the gap. The CDR3 totals 13 residues. CDR3 sequence: CASSLMGAGGYTF. For the CDR3, the DNA is TGTGCCAGCAGCTTAATGGGGGCGGGAGGCTACACCTTC. The full variable domain, with the rest looked up from reference TRBV7-9 and TRBJ1-2, is DTGVSQNPRHKITKRGQNVTFRCDPISEHNRLYWYRQTLGQGPEFLTYFQNEAQLEKSRLLSDRFSAERPKGSFSTLEIQRTEQGDSAMYLCASSLMGAGGYTFGSGTRLTVV.

This clonotype turned up a few times. J is TRBJ1-2 and V is TRBV30, with D unclear. Trimming removed 3 bases from V and 8 bases from J, with 10 bases in between. The CDR3 is 11 residues long. Germline CDR1 is GTSNPN and CDR2 is SVGIG (reference sequence). The CDR3 region is CAWREVGGYTF. CDR3 bases: TGTGCCTGGAGGGAGGTTGGAGGCTACACCTTC. Based on the CDR3 plus reference TRBV30 and TRBJ1-2, the full variable domain is SQTIHQWPATLVQPVGSPLSLECTVEGTSNPNLYWYRQAAGRGLQLLFYSVGIGQISSEVPQNLSASRPQDRQFILSSKKLLLSDSGFYLCAWREVGGYTFGSGTRLTVV.

Comment on this clonotype: A much more abundant neighbour one base away suggests this may be a read error. CDR3 DNA sequence: TGTGCCAGCAGCTGCGGGTCGGGGAGGGGAGGTATCAATGAGCAGTTCTTC. This encodes CASSCGSGRGGINEQFF. The chain couples TRBV7-8 to TRBJ2-1; 7 nucleotides match TRBD2. With V trimmed by 4 bases and J by 6 bases, 15 bases remained unmatched. From germline, CDR1 is SGHVS and CDR2 FQNEAQ. CDR3 size: 17 residues. Full variable domain (outside the CDR3, taken from reference TRBV7-8 and TRBJ2-1): GAGVSQSPRYKVAKRGQDVALRCDPISGHVSLFWYQQALGQGPEFLTYFQNEAQLDKSGLPSDRFFAERPEGSVSTLKIQRTQQEDSAVYLCASSCGSGRGGINEQFFGPGTRLTVL.

J is TRBJ1-6 and V is TRBV3-1, with a weak D call TRBD1 (5 bases). This CDR3 contains 16 residues. The germline CDR1 and CDR2 sequences are LGHDT and YNNKEL (reference sequence). The ends were cut back, 1 base at V and 10 bases at J, with 17 bases in the middle. The CDR3 region has the DNA TGTGCCAGCAGCCAAGTTGGGGCAGCGGGAAGGTCACCCCTCCACTTT. As protein: CASSQVGAAGRSPLHF.

The chain couples TRBV20-1 to TRBJ2-7; D unclear. Deletions cut 6 bases from V and 1 base from J, with 13 bases between. The germline gives CDR1 DFQATT, CDR2 SNEGSKA (reference sequence). The CDR3 has 13 amino acids. CDR3: CSAWQTFSYEQYF. CDR3 sequence (DNA): TGCAGTGCATGGCAGACCTTTTCCTACGAGCAGTACTTC.

The J gene is TRBJ1-2, the V gene TRBV6-6; weak D call: TRBD1 (5 bases). Per germline, CDR1 MNHNY and CDR2 SVGAGI (reference sequence). Trimming removed 7 bases from V and 6 bases from J, with 12 bases in between. CDR3 length: 12 amino acids. For the CDR3, the DNA is TGTGCCAGCACTAACCCACAGGATGGCTACACCTTC. The encoded protein is CASTNPQDGYTF.

The J gene is TRBJ2-3, the V gene TRBV7-9, with a possible D match to TRBD2 (6 bases). This CDR3 is 13 amino acids long. The V end lost 5 bases, the J end lost 4 bases, and 10 bases lay between the germline ends. Looked up from germline, CDR1 is SEHNR and CDR2 is FQNEAQ (reference sequence). As DNA, the CDR3 is TGTGCCAGCAGCCGGGGGTCGGCAGATACGCAGTATTTT. Amino acids: CASSRGSADTQYF. The whole variable domain, filled in from reference TRBV7-9 and TRBJ2-3, reads DTGVSQNPRHKITKRGQNVTFRCDPISEHNRLYWYRQTLGQGPEFLTYFQNEAQLEKSRLLSDRFSAERPKGSFSTLEIQRTEQGDSAMYLCASSRGSADTQYFGPGTRLTVL.

This clonotype was counted a few times. This chain uses TRBV20-1 with TRBJ2-7; possibly TRBD1 for D (7 bases). The DNA end lines up better with TRBJ2-5; the J call may be wrong. CDR3 length equals 12 residues. Germline V CDR1 and CDR2: DFQATT, SNEGSKA (reference sequence). CDR3 residues: CSASFQGGTQYF. Here the CDR3 DNA reads TGCAGTGCTAGCTTCCAGGGGGGGACCCAGTACTTC.

This clonotype came up once. The rearrangement joins TRBV12-3 or TRBV12-4 to TRBJ2-7; unclear D gene. CDR3 length: 15 amino acids. Deletions cut 6 bases from V and 0 bases from J, with 15 bases between. The CDR3 nucleotides are TGTGCCAGCAGGCTGATGGGCTTGAGCTCCTACGAGCAGTACTTC. Translation: CASRLMGLSSYEQYF.

This clonotype was counted only a few times. The CDR3 sequence: CASSLTHEQFF. CDR3 nucleotide sequence: TGTGCCAGCAGCCTCACCCATGAGCAGTTCTTC. The genes are TRBV7-2 and TRBJ2-1; D not certain. Germline CDR1 reads SGHTA; CDR2 reads FQGNSA. The CDR3 length is 11 residues. Trimming cost V 5 bases and J 8 bases, with 7 bases left between them.

The chain employs TRBV25-1 and TRBJ2-5; D not certain. The CDR3 is made up of 14 amino acids. Trimming took 1 base from V and 11 from J, leaving 17 bases between them. Germline CDR1 and CDR2: MGHDK and SYGVNS. CDR3 bases: TGTGCCAGCAGTGAATCTGGCTGGACGGGTGAGCAGTACTTC. Its protein product is CASSESGWTGEQYF.

The rearrangement links TRBV10-3 to TRBJ2-4; D possibly matches TRBD1 or TRBD2 (6 bases each). The CDR3 has 14 amino acids. The V and J ends lost 6 bases and 8 bases respectively, with 17 bases between them. CDR1 and CDR2 from the germline V gene are ENHRY and SYGVKD. The CDR3 is CAIRPEGGRDIQYF. The CDR3 bases are TGTGCCATCAGACCGGAGGGGGGAAGGGACATTCAGTACTTC.

This clonotype was seen at least ten times. The rearrangement uses TRBV7-9 and TRBJ2-5, with D maybe TRBD2 (5 bases). The CDR3 consists of 12 residues. Per germline, CDR1 SEHNR and CDR2 FQNEAQ (reference sequence). Deletions cut 2 bases from V and 11 bases from J, with 12 bases between. The chain's CDR3 is CASSLTGNEQYF. The CDR3 bases are TGTGCCAGCAGCTTAACGGGAAATGAGCAGTACTTC.